A selection of T cell receptor beta chains follows, all from one sample in a study of blood T cell repertoires in COVID-19. Clones were read by immunoSEQ multiplex PCR, and TCRdb kept only the in-frame ones, dropping some. The sample carries roughly 68,000 clones, about four fifths recorded once. The sample consisted of PBMCs or T cells enriched from blood (not recorded which). The receptors originated from a woman aged 40 to 50 with acute COVID-19. Both conserved end residues are part of each CDR3. The D gene is left open where the match is weak. Part of the rows lack a size; the others show once, few, many or a class for expanded clones.

d_call	j_call	clone_size	v_call	cdr3_length	cdr3_aa	cdr3_nt
.	TRBJ1-1	.	TRBV6-1	14	CASSESPLDTEAFF	TGTGCCAGCAGTGAGAGCCCCCTGGACACTGAAGCTTTCTTT
.	TRBJ2-3	.	TRBV12-5	16	CASGIGGAGQGDTQYF	TGTGCTAGTGGAATAGGCGGGGCCGGGCAGGGAGATACGCAGTATTTT
TRBD1	TRBJ2-7	.	TRBV9	14	CASSVEGASYEQYF	TGTGCCAGCAGCGTAGAGGGGGCATCCTACGAGCAGTACTTC
.	TRBJ1-2	.	TRBV19	15	CASSIDPQGHYGYTF	TGTGCCAGTAGTATAGACCCCCAGGGGCACTATGGCTACACCTTC
.	TRBJ1-4	.	TRBV3-1/TRBV3-2	14	CASSHISWEEKLFF	TGTGCCAGCAGCCATATCTCCTGGGAGGAAAAACTGTTTTTT
.	TRBJ1-1	.	TRBV4-1	18	CASSQEPRGRQVLTEAFF	TGCGCCAGCAGCCAAGAACCCCGGGGTCGCCAGGTACTGACTGAAGCTTTCTTT
TRBD2	TRBJ2-1	.	TRBV10-1	15	CASSDRASGYNEQFF	TGCGCCAGCAGTGACAGGGCTAGCGGCTACAATGAGCAGTTCTTC
TRBD2	TRBJ2-3	.	TRBV27	16	CASSSPGGRNTDTQYF	TGTGCCAGCAGTTCTCCGGGAGGGAGAAACACAGATACGCAGTATTTT
.	TRBJ2-3	.	TRBV20-1	11	CSAPLGDTQYF	TGCAGTGCCCCTCTCGGTGATACGCAGTATTTT
.	TRBJ1-1	.	TRBV3-1/TRBV3-2	14	CASSQNRAITEAFF	TGTGCCAGCAGCCAGAACAGGGCTATCACTGAAGCTTTCTTT
TRBD2	TRBJ2-7	.	TRBV27	15	CASSLGTSGAYEQYF	TGTGCCAGCAGTCTGGGGACTAGCGGGGCCTACGAGCAGTACTTC
TRBD1	TRBJ1-4	.	TRBV19	16	CASSRGQGAGDEKLFF	TGTGCCAGTAGTAGAGGACAGGGGGCCGGGGATGAAAAACTGTTTTTT
.	TRBJ1-5	.	TRBV19	12	CASSIFGQAQHF	TGTGCCAGTAGTATTTTTGGTCAGGCCCAGCATTTT
.	TRBJ2-2	.	TRBV4-1	16	CASSQNRASNTGELFF	TGCGCCAGCAGCCAGAACAGGGCCTCGAACACCGGGGAGCTGTTTTTT
.	TRBJ1-1	.	TRBV12-3/TRBV12-4	13	CASSLGWATEAFF	TGTGCCAGCAGCCTTGGGTGGGCCACTGAAGCTTTCTTT
.	TRBJ2-4	.	TRBV28	19	CASTTAGSGTITTKNIQYF	TGTGCCAGCACCACGGCGGGTTCCGGTACAATCACTACCAAAAACATTCAGTACTTC
.	TRBJ2-2	.	TRBV6-5	14	CASRRGGETGELFF	TGTGCCAGCAGAAGAGGCGGGGAAACCGGGGAGCTGTTTTTT
.	TRBJ1-6	.	TRBV28	14	CASRPEVDNSPLHF	TGTGCCAGCAGACCCGAGGTGGATAATTCACCCCTCCACTTT
.	TRBJ1-5	.	TRBV3-1/TRBV3-2	14	CASSQAVRSQPQHF	TGTGCCAGCAGCCAAGCGGTCCGATCTCAGCCCCAGCATTTT
TRBD1	TRBJ2-2	.	TRBV11-3	16	CASSPRPGTGTGELFF	TGTGCCAGCAGCCCCCGGCCCGGGACAGGGACCGGGGAGCTGTTTTTT
.	TRBJ2-5	few	TRBV11-2	14	CASSLSPGQETQYF	TGTGCCAGCAGCTTATCGCCAGGCCAAGAGACCCAGTACTTC
.	TRBJ1-1	.	TRBV9	15	CASSVDGGRGTEAFF	TGTGCCAGCAGCGTAGACGGGGGTCGGGGCACTGAAGCTTTCTTT
.	TRBJ1-1	once	TRBV15	16	CATSRERGGPNTEAFF	TGTGCCACCAGCAGAGAACGAGGGGGACCGAACACTGAAGCTTTCTTT
.	TRBJ1-4	.	TRBV7-2	15	CASSGSVDSGEKLFF	TGTGCCAGCAGCGGCTCCGTGGACAGCGGTGAAAAACTGTTTTTT
.	TRBJ1-5	.	TRBV7-2	14	CASSPGRGNQPQHF	TGTGCCAGCAGCCCCGGTAGAGGCAATCAGCCCCAGCATTTT
.	TRBJ1-1	.	TRBV6-5	15	CASSYSQGRGTEAFF	TGTGCCAGCAGTTACTCTCAGGGAAGAGGCACTGAAGCTTTCTTT
TRBD1	TRBJ1-4	.	TRBV19	15	CASIETGGSGEKLFF	TGTGCCAGTATCGAGACAGGGGGCAGCGGTGAAAAACTGTTTTTT
TRBD1	TRBJ1-1	.	TRBV9	17	CASSPSGDRGPRAEAFF	TGTGCCAGCAGCCCTTCTGGGGACAGGGGGCCGCGGGCTGAAGCTTTCTTT
.	TRBJ1-2	.	TRBV3-1/TRBV3-2	14	CASLLQGSNYGYTF	TGTGCCTCTCTGTTACAGGGTTCTAACTATGGCTACACCTTC
.	TRBJ1-2	.	TRBV15	17	CATSRDRGASANYGYTF	TGTGCCACCAGCAGAGATCGGGGGGCGAGCGCTAACTATGGCTACACCTTC
.	TRBJ2-5	.	TRBV3-1/TRBV3-2	11	CASSSAETQYF	TGTGCCAGCAGCTCTGCGGAGACCCAGTACTTC